This TCR beta chain was identified in a study of cytotoxic CD8 clonotypes in ibrutinib-treated CLL. Turning to the study itself: When averaged across all of the samples, the counts came to 255,043 productive templates and about 95,000 productive rearrangements. Study-level results: Public clonotypes showed up rarely, and on treatment they shrank or held steady. Baseline levels were approached again at progression, after clonality had risen at ibrutinib response.

Using immunoSEQ multiplex PCR, the repertoire was profiled, and TCRdb retains in-frame clones only, with some absent. The profile covers roughly 250,000 clones, with 70% appearing a single time and approximately 15% taken by the ten largest. About this clone: Its antigen is not identified.

The germline CDR1 and CDR2 sequences are SGHTA and FQGNSA. V dropped 2 bases and J dropped 6; count of bases not matched to a gene: 17. CDR3 length: 18 residues. This rearrangement joins TRBV7-2 to TRBJ1-2; TRBD1 matches at 8 bases. The TCR sequence derives from a human donor with chronic lymphocytic leukemia. The sample consisted of PBMCs, taken after 24 months of ibrutinib treatment. CDR3 sequence reads: CASSLSLRPLQGADGYTF. For the CDR3, the DNA is TGTGCCAGCAGCTTATCCTTACGGCCTTTGCAGGGGGCGGATGGCTACACCTTC.